This note documents a single T cell receptor (beta chain) sequence. The sample comes from a study of blood T cell repertoires in COVID-19. Whole-study context: From the United States, Italy and Spain came samples of acute and convalescent COVID-19. T cells, B-cell-depleted T cells, or PBMCs provided the cDNA or gDNA that served as material.

Authors' data handling: Using reference gene primer amplification, nucleated cell counts were estimated. Repertoires were generated with immunoSEQ multiplex PCR, while TCRdb's copy carries only in-frame clones and drops some. The V and J calls and clone size are taken from that table; D and trimming were inferred from the DNA. Of roughly 120,000 clones in the sample, approximately 83% were seen once. The source material was peripheral blood. The source is a man older than 75 with acute or convalescent COVID-19.

CDR3 nucleotide sequence: TGTGCCTGCTCAGGACAGGGTGGTTCACCCCTCCACTTT. This translates into CACSGQGGSPLHF. The V gene is TRBV30, the J gene TRBJ1-6, with 8 bases aligning to TRBD1. Germline V lookup: CDR1 GTSNPN, CDR2 SVGIG (reference sequence). This CDR3 region has 13 residues. V lost 6 bases to trimming and J lost 9 bases; unmatched junction nucleotides: 7. The variable domain in full, with the rest retrieved from reference TRBV30 and TRBJ1-6, is SQTIHQWPATLVQPVGSPLSLECTVEGTSNPNLYWYRQAAGRGLQLLFYSVGIGQISSEVPQNLSASRPQDRQFILSSKKLLLSDSGFYLCACSGQGGSPLHFGNGTRLTVT.